This T cell receptor (beta chain) was identified during a study of shared clonotypes between healthy human individuals. Only in-frame clones appear in the TCRdb table, and some are missing; sequencing was by immunoSEQ multiplex PCR. The repertoire holds more than 400,000 clones, with approximately 95% as singletons. Findings and caveats of the study: Although depth was large, rarefaction showed that sequencing of the sorted subsets was incomplete. Around 5% of naive CD4 clonotypes were common to a few donors.

With regard to this clone: Its antigen remains unidentified.

Each of the donors was a healthy adult who was HIV-negative and had not had a recent acute infection or vaccination. The source material was naive CD4+ T cells sorted from blood. The subset is: CD45RA+ positively selected. This clonotype was obtained from a woman in her twenties or thirties in good health.

The CDR3 region has the DNA TGTGCCAGCAGCCAAGCGGGGTCCACCTACGAGCAGTACTTC. Protein product: CASSQAGSTYEQYF. The chain employs TRBV4-2 and TRBJ2-5; a possible D gene is TRBD2 (5 bases). The end of the DNA is better explained by TRBJ2-7, so the J call may be wrong. The CDR3 covers 14 residues. Germline loops: CDR1 LGHNA, CDR2 YNFKEQ.